This passage covers 16 T cell receptor beta chains from one sample sequenced in a study of CD8+CD57+ T cells in acquired aplastic anemia. Sequenced patients had shown CD8+CD57+ cell expansion by flow cytometry. Genomic DNA was employed as the template in profiling TCR beta VDJ and CDR3. Using its own MiXCR run on the reads, TCRdb lists one record per CDR3 protein. The table lists 180,000 or so distinct CDR3 sequences, more than 45% of them singletons. The sample comprised sorted CD4+, CD8+, or CD8+CD57+ T cells (not recorded which) from PBMCs. These receptors were collected from a human donor with aplastic anemia.

CDR3: CASSFSYNEQFF. The DNA of the CDR3 is TGTGCCAGCAGCTTCTCCTACAATGAGCAGTTCTTC. V gene TRBV7-8 combines with J gene TRBJ2-1; D gene unclear. The V gene's germline CDR1 is SGHVS and CDR2 FQNEAQ. Between the trimmed V and J ends, which lost 3 bases and 0 bases, there was a span of 0 bases. This CDR3 contains 12 residues.

V usage is TRBV10-3 and J usage is TRBJ1-4; D remains unclear. The germline CDR1 and CDR2 sequences are ENHRY and SYGVKD. Trimming shortened V by 7 bases and J by 0 bases, and 9 bases separated the two germline ends. The CDR3 sequence is 14 residues long. The CDR3 is CAIKDGATNEKLFF. For the CDR3, the DNA is TGTGCCATCAAGGACGGAGCAACTAATGAAAAACTGTTTTTT.

This clonotype was counted ten times or more. This rearrangement joins TRBV19 to TRBJ1-2, with a tentative D call TRBD1 (5 bases). Germline V lookup: CDR1 LNHDA, CDR2 SQIVND (reference sequence). The CDR3 consists of 13 residues. V lost 7 bases to trimming and J lost 6 bases, with 15 bases between them. The CDR3 nucleotides are TGTGCCAGTAAGATAACGGGGGAGGATGGCTACACCTTC. Its translation is CASKITGEDGYTF.

The chain recombines TRBV20-1 with TRBJ1-2, with TRBD1 matching over 8 bases. The germline CDR1 and CDR2 sequences are DFQATT and SNEGSKA (reference sequence). The CDR3 has 12 amino acids. V lost 8 bases to trimming and J lost 5 bases; unmatched junction nucleotides: 7. CDR3 in amino acids: CSPTTGAYGYTF. The CDR3 DNA reads as TGCAGTCCTACGACAGGGGCTTATGGCTACACCTTC.

The chain carries TRBV2 and TRBJ1-2; TRBD1 aligns across 7 bases. J was trimmed by 5 bases and V by 5 bases; bases with no gene match: 8. Germline CDR1 reads SNHLY; CDR2 reads FYNNEI. The CDR3 totals 14 residues. The CDR3 reads CASSRTGSRYGYTF. The DNA of the CDR3 is TGTGCCAGCAGTAGGACAGGATCAAGGTATGGCTACACCTTC.

In its sample, this clonotype was seen many times. The V gene is TRBV20-1, the J gene TRBJ2-3, with TRBD2 matching 9 bases. Trimming removed 3 bases from V and 6 bases from J; junction bases left unmatched: 4. The CDR3 sequence is 13 residues long. Germline V gene data show CDR1 as DFQATT and CDR2 as SNEGSKA (reference sequence). CDR3 region: CSARGGGVDTQYF. The CDR3 bases are TGCAGTGCTAGGGGCGGGGGGGTGGATACGCAGTATTTT.

DNA of the CDR3: TGCAGTGCTAGAGTAGGGTCTGTTTCACCCCTCCACTTT. Protein: CSARVGSVSPLHF. This chain uses TRBV20-1 with TRBJ1-6; D is ambiguous. Germline V gives CDR1 DFQATT, CDR2 SNEGSKA (reference sequence). CDR3 length: 13 residues. Trimming removed 1 base at V and 9 bases at J, with 10 bases between.

This clonotype has a count of ten or more. The V call is TRBV6-5, the J call TRBJ1-2; maybe TRBD1 (6 bases). Germline assignment: CDR1 MNHEY and CDR2 SVGAGI. V was trimmed by 0 bases and J by 7 bases, leaving 15 bases between them. CDR3 size: 15 residues. The chain's CDR3 is CASSYSGGQGSGYTF. For the CDR3, the DNA is TGTGCCAGCAGTTACTCAGGGGGGCAGGGAAGTGGCTACACCTTC.

In the case of this clonotype: Sequence at one end of the junction differs from germline and may be a read error. The chain employs TRBV4-2 and TRBJ2-1, with TRBD1 identical over 9 bases. Germline V gene data show CDR1 as LGHNA and CDR2 as YNFKEQ. The CDR3 extends over 16 amino acids. Written as DNA, the CDR3 is TGTGCCGGCAGGCTAAGCGGGACAGGGTTTATGGCGAAGCAGTTCTTC. Its translation is CAGRLSGTGFMAKQFF.

V usage is TRBV6-5 and J usage is TRBJ2-7; the D is unclear. CDR1 is MNHEY, CDR2 SVGAGI, per germline. V lost 2 bases to trimming and J lost 0 bases, with 5 bases between them. The CDR3 spans 13 residues. The chain's CDR3 is CASSYLHSYEQYF. Here the CDR3 DNA reads TGTGCCAGCAGTTACCTCCACTCCTACGAGCAGTACTTC.

In its sample, this clonotype was seen many times. This rearrangement joins TRBV20-1 to TRBJ1-1; 8 nucleotides align to TRBD1. The CDR3 runs 13 residues. Germline V gene sequence: CDR1 DFQATT, CDR2 SNEGSKA (reference sequence). The V segment lost 6 bases and the J segment 1 base; nucleotides outside the gene matches: 4. The CDR3 sequence is CSAEQGANTEAFF. Written as DNA, the CDR3 is TGCAGTGCAGAGCAGGGGGCGAACACTGAAGCTTTCTTT.

In this sample, this clonotype turned up a few times. This chain joins TRBV28 and TRBJ1-6; D might be TRBD1 (5 bases). The CDR3 has 17 amino acids. Trimming took off 5 bases at V and 5 bases at J, with 19 bases between the two ends. Germline V gene sequence: CDR1 MDHEN, CDR2 SYDVKM. CDR3 bases: TGTGCCAGCAGTCTGGCCTCGCCTTTAGGGGATAATTCACCCCTCCACTTT. Translation: CASSLASPLGDNSPLHF.

This clonotype was observed once. This chain uses TRBV7-3 with TRBJ2-5; TRBD2 is a possible D gene (6 bases). Per germline, CDR1 SGHTA and CDR2 FQGTGA. The CDR3 covers 13 residues. V was trimmed by 3 bases and J by 4 bases, leaving 9 bases between them. CDR3 protein: CASSLGGTETQYF. The CDR3 region has the DNA TGTGCCAGCAGCTTGGGAGGAACAGAGACCCAGTACTTC.

This CDR3 reads CASRRRTARNEKLFF. As DNA, the CDR3 is TGTGCCAGCAGGAGACGGACAGCACGTAATGAAAAACTGTTTTTT. The genes are TRBV2 and TRBJ1-4, with a tentative D call TRBD1 (6 bases). V lost 6 bases and J 4 bases, leaving 15 bases between the germline ends. The CDR3 is 15 residues long. In germline, CDR1 is SNHLY, CDR2 FYNNEI. Looking up the rest from reference TRBV2 and TRBJ1-4 gives the full variable domain: EPEVTQTPSHQVTQMGQEVILRCVPISNHLYFYWYRQILGQKVEFLVSFYNNEISEKSEIFDDQFSVERPDGSNFTLKIRSTKLEDSAMYFCASRRRTARNEKLFFGSGTQLSVL.

This clonotype has ten or more counts. This rearrangement joins TRBV5-1 to TRBJ1-1, with no clear D. The V and J ends lost 0 bases and 2 bases respectively, with 8 bases between them. This CDR3 has 14 residues. Germline V lookup: CDR1 SGHRS, CDR2 YFSETQ. The CDR3: CASSLGADNTEAFF. The CDR3 DNA reads TGCGCCAGCAGCTTGGGTGCGGATAACACTGAAGCTTTCTTT.

The CDR3 reads CASNERTGGLNTEAFF. In DNA form, the CDR3 reads TGTGCCAGTAACGAGAGAACAGGCGGTTTGAACACTGAAGCTTTCTTT. The genes are TRBV19 and TRBJ1-1, with D possibly matching TRBD1 (5 bases). The CDR3 is made up of 16 amino acids. The V end was cut by 7 bases, the J end by 0 bases, with 18 bases between. Germline V gene sequence: CDR1 LNHDA, CDR2 SQIVND (reference sequence).